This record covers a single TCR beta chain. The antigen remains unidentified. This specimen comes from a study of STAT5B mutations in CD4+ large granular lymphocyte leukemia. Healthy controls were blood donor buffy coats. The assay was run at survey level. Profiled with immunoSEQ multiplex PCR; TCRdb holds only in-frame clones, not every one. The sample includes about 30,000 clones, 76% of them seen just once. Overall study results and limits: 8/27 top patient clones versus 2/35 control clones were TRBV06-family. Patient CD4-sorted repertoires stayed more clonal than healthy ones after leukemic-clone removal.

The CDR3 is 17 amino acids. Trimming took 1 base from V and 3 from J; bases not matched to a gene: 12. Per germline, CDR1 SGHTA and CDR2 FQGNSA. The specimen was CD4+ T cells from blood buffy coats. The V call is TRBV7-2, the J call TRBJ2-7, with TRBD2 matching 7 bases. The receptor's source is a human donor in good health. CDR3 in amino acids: CASSLGAPGLMNYEQYF. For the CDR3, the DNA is TGTGCCAGCAGCTTAGGAGCCCCGGGACTAATGAACTACGAGCAGTACTTC.